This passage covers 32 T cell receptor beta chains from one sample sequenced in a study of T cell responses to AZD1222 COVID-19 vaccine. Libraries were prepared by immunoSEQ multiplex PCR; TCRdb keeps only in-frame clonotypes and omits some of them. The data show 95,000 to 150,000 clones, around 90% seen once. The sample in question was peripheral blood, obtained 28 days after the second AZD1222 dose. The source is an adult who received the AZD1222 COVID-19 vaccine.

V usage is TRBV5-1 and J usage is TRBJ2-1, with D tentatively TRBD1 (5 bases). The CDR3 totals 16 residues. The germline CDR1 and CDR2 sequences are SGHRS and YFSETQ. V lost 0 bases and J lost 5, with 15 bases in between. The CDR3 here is CASSLVTVQGHNEQFF. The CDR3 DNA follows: TGCGCCAGCAGCTTGGTGACAGTCCAGGGCCACAATGAGCAGTTCTTC. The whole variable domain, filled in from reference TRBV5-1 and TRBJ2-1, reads KAGVTQTPRYLIKTRGQQVTLSCSPISGHRSVSWYQQTPGQGLQFLFEYFSETQRNKGNFPGRFSGRQFSNSRSEMNVSTLELGDSALYLCASSLVTVQGHNEQFFGPGTRLTVL.

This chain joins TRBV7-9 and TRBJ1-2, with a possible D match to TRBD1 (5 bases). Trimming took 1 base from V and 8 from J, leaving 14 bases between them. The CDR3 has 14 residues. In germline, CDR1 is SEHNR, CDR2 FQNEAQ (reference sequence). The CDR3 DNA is TGTGCCAGCAGCTTAGACTGGAGGGGAAGCGGCTACACCTTC. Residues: CASSLDWRGSGYTF. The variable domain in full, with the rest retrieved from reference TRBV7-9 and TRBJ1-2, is DTGVSQNPRHKITKRGQNVTFRCDPISEHNRLYWYRQTLGQGPEFLTYFQNEAQLEKSRLLSDRFSAERPKGSFSTLEIQRTEQGDSAMYLCASSLDWRGSGYTFGSGTRLTVV.

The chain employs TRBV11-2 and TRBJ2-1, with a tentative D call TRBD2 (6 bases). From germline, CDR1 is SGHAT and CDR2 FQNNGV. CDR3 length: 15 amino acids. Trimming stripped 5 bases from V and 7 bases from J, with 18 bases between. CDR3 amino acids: CASSPPFGRGNEQFF. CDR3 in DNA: TGTGCCAGCAGCCCCCCCTTTGGACGGGGGAATGAGCAGTTCTTC.

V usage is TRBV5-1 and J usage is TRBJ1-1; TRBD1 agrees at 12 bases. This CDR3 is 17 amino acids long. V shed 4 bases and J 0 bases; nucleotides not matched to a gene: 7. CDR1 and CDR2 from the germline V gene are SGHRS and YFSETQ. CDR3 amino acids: CASSLGTGGALNTEAFF. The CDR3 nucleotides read TGCGCCAGCAGCCTCGGGACAGGGGGCGCTTTGAACACTGAAGCTTTCTTT.

CDR3 amino acids: CASSNRGGGSQFGELFF. The CDR3, as DNA: TGTGCCAGCAGCAACCGAGGGGGAGGATCCCAATTCGGGGAGCTGTTTTTT. This chain connects TRBV5-6 to TRBJ2-2; D may correspond to TRBD1 or TRBD2 (6 bases each). Germline V CDR1 and CDR2: SGHDT, YYEEEE. V was shortened by 4 bases and J by 7 bases, with 23 bases between the two germline ends. The CDR3 length is 17 residues.

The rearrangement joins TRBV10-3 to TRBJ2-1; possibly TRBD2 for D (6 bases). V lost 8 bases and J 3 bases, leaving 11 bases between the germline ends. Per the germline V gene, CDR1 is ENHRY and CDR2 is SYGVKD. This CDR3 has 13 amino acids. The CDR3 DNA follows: TGTGCCATCGGGGGAGGTAACTACAATGAGCAGTTCTTC. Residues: CAIGGGNYNEQFF.

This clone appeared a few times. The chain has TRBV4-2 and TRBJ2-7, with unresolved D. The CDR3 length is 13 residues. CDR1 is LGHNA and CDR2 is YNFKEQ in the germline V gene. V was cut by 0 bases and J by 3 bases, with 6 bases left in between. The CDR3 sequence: CASSQDGVYEQYF. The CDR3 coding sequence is TGTGCCAGCAGCCAAGATGGGGTCTACGAGCAGTACTTC.

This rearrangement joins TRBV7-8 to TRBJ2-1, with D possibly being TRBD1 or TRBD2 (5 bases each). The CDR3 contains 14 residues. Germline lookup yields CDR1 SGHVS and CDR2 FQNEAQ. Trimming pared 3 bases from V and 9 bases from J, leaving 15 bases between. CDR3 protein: CASSFSERGGEQFF. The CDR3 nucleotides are TGTGCCAGCAGCTTTAGCGAAAGGGGTGGTGAGCAGTTCTTC.

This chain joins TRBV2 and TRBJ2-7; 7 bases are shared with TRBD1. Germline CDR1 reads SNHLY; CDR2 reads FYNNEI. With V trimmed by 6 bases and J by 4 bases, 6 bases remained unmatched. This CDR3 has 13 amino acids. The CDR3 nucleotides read TGTGCCAGCAGCTTACAGGGGAAATACGAGCAGTACTTC. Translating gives CASSLQGKYEQYF.

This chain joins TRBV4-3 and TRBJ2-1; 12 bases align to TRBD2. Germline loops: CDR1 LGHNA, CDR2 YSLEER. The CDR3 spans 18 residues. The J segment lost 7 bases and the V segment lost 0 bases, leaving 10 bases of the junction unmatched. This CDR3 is CASSQDGPGLAGRNEQFF. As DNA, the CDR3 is TGCGCCAGCAGCCAAGATGGACCCGGACTAGCGGGACGAAATGAGCAGTTCTTC.

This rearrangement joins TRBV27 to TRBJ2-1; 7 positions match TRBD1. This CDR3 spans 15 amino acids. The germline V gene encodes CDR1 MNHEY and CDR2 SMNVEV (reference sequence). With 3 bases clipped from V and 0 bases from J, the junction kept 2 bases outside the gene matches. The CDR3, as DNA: TGTGCCAGCAGTTTTGACAGGGACTCCTACAATGAGCAGTTCTTC. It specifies CASSFDRDSYNEQFF.

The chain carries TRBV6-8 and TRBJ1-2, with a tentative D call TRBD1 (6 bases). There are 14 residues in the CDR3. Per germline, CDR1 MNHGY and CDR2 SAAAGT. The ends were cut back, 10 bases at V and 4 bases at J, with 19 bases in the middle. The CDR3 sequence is CATPRRARGYGYTF. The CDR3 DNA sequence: TGTGCCACCCCCCGCAGGGCCAGGGGCTATGGCTACACCTTC.

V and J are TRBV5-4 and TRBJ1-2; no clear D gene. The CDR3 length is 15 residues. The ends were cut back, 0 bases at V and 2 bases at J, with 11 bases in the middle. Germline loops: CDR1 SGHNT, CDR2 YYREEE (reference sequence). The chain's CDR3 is CASSLDPGENYGYTF. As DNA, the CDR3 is TGTGCCAGCAGCTTGGATCCAGGAGAAAACTATGGCTACACCTTC.

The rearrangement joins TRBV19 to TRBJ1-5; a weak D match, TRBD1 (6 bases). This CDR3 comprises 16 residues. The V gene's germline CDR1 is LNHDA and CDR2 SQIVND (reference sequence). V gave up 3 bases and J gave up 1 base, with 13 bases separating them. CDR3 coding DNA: TGTGCCAGTAGTATTTTACCGGGACAAAGCAATCAGCCCCAGCATTTT. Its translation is CASSILPGQSNQPQHF.

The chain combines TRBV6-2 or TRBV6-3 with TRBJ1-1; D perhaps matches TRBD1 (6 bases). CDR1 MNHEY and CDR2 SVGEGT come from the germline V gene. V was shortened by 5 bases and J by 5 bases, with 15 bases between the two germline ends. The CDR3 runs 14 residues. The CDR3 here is CASSRQGRRTEAFF. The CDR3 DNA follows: TGTGCCAGCAGTCGTCAGGGGAGAAGAACTGAAGCTTTCTTT.

The CDR3 sequence: CAIAPSSTDTQYF. CDR3 nucleotide sequence: TGTGCCATTGCACCGTCTAGCACAGATACGCAGTATTTT. The rearrangement links TRBV10-3 to TRBJ2-3; D is ambiguous. The germline V gene encodes CDR1 ENHRY and CDR2 SYGVKD. V was cut by 9 bases and J by 0 bases, with 10 bases left in between. CDR3 length: 13 amino acids.

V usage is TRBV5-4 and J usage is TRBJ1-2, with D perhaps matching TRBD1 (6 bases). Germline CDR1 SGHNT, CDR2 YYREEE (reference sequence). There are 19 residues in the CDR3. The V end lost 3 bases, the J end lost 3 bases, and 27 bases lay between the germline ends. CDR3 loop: CASSSGTGWSSLEDYGYTF. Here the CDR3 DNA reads TGTGCCAGCAGCTCAGGTACAGGGTGGTCGAGTTTGGAGGACTATGGCTACACCTTC.

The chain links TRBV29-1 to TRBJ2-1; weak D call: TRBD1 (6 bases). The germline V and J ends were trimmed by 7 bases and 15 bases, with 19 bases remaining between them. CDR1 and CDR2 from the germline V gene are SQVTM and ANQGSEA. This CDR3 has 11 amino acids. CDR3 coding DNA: TGCAGCGCTACTCGACAGGAGATGACGTTCTTC. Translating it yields CSATRQEMTFF.

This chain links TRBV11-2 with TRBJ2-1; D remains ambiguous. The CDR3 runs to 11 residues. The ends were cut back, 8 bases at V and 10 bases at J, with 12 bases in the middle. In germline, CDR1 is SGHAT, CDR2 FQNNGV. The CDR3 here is CASQLDTEQFF. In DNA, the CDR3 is TGTGCCAGCCAGCTTGATACAGAGCAGTTCTTC.

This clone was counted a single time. In DNA form, the CDR3 reads TGTGCCAGTATTCCCCGAATGCCGGGACAGGGGAGCGAAAAACTGTTTTTT. Translating it yields CASIPRMPGQGSEKLFF. The chain employs TRBV19 and TRBJ1-4; TRBD1 matches at 10 bases. The CDR3 extends over 17 amino acids. The V gene's germline CDR1 is LNHDA and CDR2 SQIVND (reference sequence). The ends lost 7 bases at V and 8 bases at J; junction bases unmatched: 16.

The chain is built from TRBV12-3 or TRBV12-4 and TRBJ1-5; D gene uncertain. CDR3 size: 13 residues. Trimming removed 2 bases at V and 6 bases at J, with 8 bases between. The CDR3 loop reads CASSLTGFQPQHF. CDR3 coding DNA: TGTGCCAGCAGTTTAACGGGCTTTCAGCCCCAGCATTTT.

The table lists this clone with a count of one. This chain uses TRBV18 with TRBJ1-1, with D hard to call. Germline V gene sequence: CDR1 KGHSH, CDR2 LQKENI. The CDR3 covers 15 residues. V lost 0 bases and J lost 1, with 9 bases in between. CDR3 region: CASSPPGLTNTEAFF. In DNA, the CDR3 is TGTGCCAGCTCACCACCCGGACTGACGAACACTGAAGCTTTCTTT.

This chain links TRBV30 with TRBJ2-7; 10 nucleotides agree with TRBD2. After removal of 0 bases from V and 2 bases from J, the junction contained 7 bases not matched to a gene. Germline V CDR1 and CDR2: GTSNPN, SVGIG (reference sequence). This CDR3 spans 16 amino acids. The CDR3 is CAWSVKGLAATYEQYF. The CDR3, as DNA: TGTGCCTGGAGTGTTAAAGGACTAGCGGCCACCTACGAGCAGTACTTC.

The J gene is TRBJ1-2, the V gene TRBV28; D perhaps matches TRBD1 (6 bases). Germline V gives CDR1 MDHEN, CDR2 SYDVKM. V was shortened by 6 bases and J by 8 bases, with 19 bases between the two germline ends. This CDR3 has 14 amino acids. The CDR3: CASSISTGFSGYTF. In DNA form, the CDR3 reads TGTGCCAGCAGCATCTCCACAGGGTTTTCAGGCTACACCTTC.

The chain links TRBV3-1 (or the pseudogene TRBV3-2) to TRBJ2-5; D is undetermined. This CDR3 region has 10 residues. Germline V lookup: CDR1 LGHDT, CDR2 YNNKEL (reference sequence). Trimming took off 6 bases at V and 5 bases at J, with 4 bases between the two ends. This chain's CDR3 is CASSSETQYF. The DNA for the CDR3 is TGTGCCAGCAGTAGTGAGACCCAGTACTTC.

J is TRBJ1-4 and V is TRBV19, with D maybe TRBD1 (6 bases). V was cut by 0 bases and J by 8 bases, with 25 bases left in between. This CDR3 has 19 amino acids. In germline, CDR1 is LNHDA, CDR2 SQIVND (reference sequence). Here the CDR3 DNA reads TGTGCCAGTAGTATAGAACCACTTGACAGGCGACCCCGAGGAGAAAAACTGTTTTTT. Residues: CASSIEPLDRRPRGEKLFF.

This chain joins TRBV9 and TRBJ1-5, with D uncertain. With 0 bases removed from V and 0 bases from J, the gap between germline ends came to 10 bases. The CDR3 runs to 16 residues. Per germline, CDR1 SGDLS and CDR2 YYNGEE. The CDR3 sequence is CASSVVPQISNQPQHF. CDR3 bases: TGTGCCAGCAGCGTAGTCCCGCAGATTAGCAATCAGCCCCAGCATTTT.

Written as DNA, the CDR3 is TGTGCCAGCAGTTTAATGGCGGCTAGCGGGCCTCACAGGACCCAGTACTTC. Protein: CASSLMAASGPHRTQYF. V usage is TRBV27 and J usage is TRBJ2-5, with TRBD2 matching over 8 bases. Losses at the gene ends were 2 bases for V and 7 bases for J; bases not matched to a gene: 15. This CDR3 is built from 17 residues. In germline, CDR1 is MNHEY, CDR2 SMNVEV (reference sequence).

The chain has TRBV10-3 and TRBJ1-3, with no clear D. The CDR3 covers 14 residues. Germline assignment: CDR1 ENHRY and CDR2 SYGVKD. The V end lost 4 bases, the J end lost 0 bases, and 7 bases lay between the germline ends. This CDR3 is CAISVGLSGNTIYF. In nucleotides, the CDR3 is TGTGCCATCAGTGTCGGCCTCTCTGGAAACACCATATATTTT.

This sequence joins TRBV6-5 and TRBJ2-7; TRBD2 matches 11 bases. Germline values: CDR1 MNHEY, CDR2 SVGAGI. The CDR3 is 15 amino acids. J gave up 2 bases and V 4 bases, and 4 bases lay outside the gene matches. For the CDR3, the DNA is TGTGCCAGCAGTTGGACTAGCGGGTCTCCCTACGAGCAGTACTTC. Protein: CASSWTSGSPYEQYF.

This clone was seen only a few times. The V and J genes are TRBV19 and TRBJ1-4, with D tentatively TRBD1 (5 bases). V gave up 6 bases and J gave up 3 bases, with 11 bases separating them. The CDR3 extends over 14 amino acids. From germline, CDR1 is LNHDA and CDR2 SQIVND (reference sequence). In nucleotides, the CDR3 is TGTGCCAGTAGAGACCAGGGCTCTAATGAAAAACTGTTTTTT. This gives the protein CASRDQGSNEKLFF.

CDR3 in amino acids: CASSLDFPSFYEQYF. CDR3 DNA: TGTGCCAGCAGCTTAGATTTCCCTAGCTTCTACGAGCAGTACTTC. The rearrangement joins TRBV11-2 to TRBJ2-7, with D tentatively TRBD2 (5 bases). The CDR3 sequence is 15 residues long. Trimming stripped 0 bases from V and 3 bases from J, with 12 bases between. CDR1 is SGHAT and CDR2 is FQNNGV in the germline V gene.